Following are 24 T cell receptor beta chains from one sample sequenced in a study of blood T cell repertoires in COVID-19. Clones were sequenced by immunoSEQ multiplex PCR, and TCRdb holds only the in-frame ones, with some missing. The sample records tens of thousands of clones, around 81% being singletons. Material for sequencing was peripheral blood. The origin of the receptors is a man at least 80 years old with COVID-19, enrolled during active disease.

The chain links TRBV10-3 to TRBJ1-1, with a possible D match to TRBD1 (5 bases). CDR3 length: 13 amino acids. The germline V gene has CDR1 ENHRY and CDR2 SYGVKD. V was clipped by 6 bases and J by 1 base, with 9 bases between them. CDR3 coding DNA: TGTGCCATCAGCTGGCAGGGGAACACTGAAGCTTTCTTT. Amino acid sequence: CAISWQGNTEAFF.

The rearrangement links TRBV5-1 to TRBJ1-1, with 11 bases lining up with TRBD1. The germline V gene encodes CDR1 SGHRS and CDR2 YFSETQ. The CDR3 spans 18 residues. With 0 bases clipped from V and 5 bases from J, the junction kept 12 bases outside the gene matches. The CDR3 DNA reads TGCGCCAGCAGCTTGGCGGGGACAGGGGGGAGATATGGGACTGAAGCTTTCTTT. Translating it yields CASSLAGTGGRYGTEAFF. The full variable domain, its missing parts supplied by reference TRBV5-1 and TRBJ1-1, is KAGVTQTPRYLIKTRGQQVTLSCSPISGHRSVSWYQQTPGQGLQFLFEYFSETQRNKGNFPGRFSGRQFSNSRSEMNVSTLELGDSALYLCASSLAGTGGRYGTEAFFGQGTRLTVV.

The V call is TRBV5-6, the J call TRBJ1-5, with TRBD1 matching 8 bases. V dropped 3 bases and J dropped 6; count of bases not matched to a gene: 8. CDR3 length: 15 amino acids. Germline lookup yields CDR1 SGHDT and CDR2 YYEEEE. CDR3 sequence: CASSSGTGWAQPQHF. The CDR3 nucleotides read TGTGCCAGCAGCTCTGGGACAGGTTGGGCTCAGCCCCAGCATTTT.

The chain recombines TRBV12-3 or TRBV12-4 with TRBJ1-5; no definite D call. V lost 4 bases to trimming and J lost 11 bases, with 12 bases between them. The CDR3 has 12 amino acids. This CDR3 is CASSWEMRAQHF. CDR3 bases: TGTGCCAGCAGTTGGGAGATGAGGGCCCAGCATTTT.

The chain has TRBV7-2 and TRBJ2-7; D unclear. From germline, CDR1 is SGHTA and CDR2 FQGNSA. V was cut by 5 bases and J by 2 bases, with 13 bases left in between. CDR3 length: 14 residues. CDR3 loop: CASSPSHVTYEQYF. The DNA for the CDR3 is TGTGCCAGCAGCCCCTCACACGTTACCTACGAGCAGTACTTC.

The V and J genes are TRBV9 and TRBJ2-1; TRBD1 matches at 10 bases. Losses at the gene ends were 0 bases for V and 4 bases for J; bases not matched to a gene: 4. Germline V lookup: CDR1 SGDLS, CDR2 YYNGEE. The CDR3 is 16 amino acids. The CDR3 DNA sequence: TGTGCCAGCAGCGTAGGGGTGGGACAGGGGTACAATGAGCAGTTCTTC. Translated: CASSVGVGQGYNEQFF.

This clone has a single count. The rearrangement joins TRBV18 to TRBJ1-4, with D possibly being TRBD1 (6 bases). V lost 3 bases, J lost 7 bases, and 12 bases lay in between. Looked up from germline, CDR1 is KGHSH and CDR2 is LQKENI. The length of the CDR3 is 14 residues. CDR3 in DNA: TGTGCCAGCTCACCTCAGGGGTACTTTGAAAAACTGTTTTTT. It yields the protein CASSPQGYFEKLFF.

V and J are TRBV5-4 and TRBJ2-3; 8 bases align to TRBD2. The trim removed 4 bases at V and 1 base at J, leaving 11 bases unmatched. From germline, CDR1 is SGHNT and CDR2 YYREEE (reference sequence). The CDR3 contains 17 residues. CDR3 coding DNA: TGTGCCAGCAGCCCCACTTTAGCGGGGTTGGGCACAGATACGCAGTATTTT. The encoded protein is CASSPTLAGLGTDTQYF.

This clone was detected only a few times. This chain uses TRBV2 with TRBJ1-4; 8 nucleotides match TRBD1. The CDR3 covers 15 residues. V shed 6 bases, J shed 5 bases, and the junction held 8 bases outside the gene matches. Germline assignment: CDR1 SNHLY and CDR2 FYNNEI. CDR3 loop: CASSADRGRNEKLFF. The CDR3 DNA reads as TGTGCCAGCAGCGCCGACAGGGGTCGGAATGAAAAACTGTTTTTT.

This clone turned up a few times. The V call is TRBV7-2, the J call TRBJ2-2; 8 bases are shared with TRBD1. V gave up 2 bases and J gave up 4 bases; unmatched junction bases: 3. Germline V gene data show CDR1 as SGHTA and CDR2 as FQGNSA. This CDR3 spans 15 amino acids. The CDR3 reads CASSLRTGSTGELFF. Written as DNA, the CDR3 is TGTGCCAGCAGCTTACGGACAGGGTCCACCGGGGAGCTGTTTTTT.

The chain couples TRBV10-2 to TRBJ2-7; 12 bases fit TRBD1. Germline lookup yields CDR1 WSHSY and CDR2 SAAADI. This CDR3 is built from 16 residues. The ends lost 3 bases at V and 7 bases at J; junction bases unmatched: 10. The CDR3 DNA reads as TGCGCCAGCAGTGATCTCCCGGGACAGGGGGCAAGAGAGCAGTACTTC. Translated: CASSDLPGQGAREQYF.

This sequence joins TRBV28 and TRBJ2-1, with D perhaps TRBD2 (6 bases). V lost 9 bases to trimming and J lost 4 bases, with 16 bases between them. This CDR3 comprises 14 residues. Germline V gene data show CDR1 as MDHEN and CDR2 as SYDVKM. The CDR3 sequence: CARIGGGGYNEQFF. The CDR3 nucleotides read TGTGCCAGGATCGGGGGAGGTGGGTACAATGAGCAGTTCTTC.

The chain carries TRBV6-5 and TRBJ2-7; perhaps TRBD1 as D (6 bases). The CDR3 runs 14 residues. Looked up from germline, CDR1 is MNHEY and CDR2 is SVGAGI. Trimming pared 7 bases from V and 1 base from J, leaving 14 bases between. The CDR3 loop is CASNRRTGSYEQYF. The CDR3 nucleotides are TGTGCCAGCAATCGCCGTACAGGGTCCTACGAGCAGTACTTC.

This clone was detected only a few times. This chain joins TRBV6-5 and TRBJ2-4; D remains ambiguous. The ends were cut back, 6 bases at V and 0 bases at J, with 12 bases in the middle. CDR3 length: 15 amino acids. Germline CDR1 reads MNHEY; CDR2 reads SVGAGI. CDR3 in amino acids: CASSPRFLAKNIQYF. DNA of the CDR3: TGTGCCAGCAGCCCCCGGTTCCTAGCCAAAAACATTCAGTACTTC.

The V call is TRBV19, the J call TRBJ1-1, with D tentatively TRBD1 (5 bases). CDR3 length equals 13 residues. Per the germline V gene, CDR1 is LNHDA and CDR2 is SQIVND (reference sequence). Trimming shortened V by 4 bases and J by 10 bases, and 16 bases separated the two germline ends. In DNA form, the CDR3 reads TGTGCCAGTAGTACAGGGTTTACGGGGGGAGCTTTCTTT. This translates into CASSTGFTGGAFF.

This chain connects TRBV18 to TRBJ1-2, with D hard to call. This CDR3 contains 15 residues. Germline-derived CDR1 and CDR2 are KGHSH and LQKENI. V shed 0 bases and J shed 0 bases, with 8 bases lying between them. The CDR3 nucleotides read TGTGCCAGCTCACCACCAGTAGTTCCTAACTATGGCTACACCTTC. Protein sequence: CASSPPVVPNYGYTF.

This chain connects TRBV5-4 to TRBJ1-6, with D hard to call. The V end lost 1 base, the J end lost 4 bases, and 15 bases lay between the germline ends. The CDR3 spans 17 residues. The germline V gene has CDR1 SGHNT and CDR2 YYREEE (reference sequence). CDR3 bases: TGTGCCAGCAGCTTGACCCCGCGGCCCTTATATAATTCACCCCTCCACTTT. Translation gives CASSLTPRPLYNSPLHF.

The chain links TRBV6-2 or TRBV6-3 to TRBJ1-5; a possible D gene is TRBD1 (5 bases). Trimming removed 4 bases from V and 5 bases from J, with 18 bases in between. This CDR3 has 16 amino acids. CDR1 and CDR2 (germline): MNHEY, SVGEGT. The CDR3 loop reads CASSSTQGVLHQPQHF. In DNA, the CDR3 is TGTGCCAGCAGTTCGACGCAGGGTGTCCTACATCAGCCCCAGCATTTT.

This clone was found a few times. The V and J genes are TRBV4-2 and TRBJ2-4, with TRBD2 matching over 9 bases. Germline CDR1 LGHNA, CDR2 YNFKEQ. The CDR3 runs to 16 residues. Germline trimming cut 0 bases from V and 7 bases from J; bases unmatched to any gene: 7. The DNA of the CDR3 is TGTGCCAGCAGCCAAGATCCTAGCGGGGTTGTCAACATTCAGTACTTC. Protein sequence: CASSQDPSGVVNIQYF.

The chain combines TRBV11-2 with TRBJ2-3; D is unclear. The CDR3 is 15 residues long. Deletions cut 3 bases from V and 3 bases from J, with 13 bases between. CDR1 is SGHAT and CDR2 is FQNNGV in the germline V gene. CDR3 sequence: CASSFGRQKTDTQYF. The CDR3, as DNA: TGTGCCAGCAGCTTCGGCAGGCAAAAGACAGATACGCAGTATTTT.

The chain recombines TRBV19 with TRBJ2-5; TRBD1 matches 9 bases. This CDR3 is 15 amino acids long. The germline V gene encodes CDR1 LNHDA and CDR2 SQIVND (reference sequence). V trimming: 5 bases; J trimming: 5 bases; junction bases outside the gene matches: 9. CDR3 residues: CASSLGATGGETQYF. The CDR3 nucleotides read TGTGCCAGTAGTCTGGGGGCAACAGGGGGCGAGACCCAGTACTTC. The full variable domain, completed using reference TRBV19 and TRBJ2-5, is DGGITQSPKYLFRKEGQNVTLSCEQNLNHDAMYWYRQDPGQGLRLIYYSQIVNDFQKGDIAEGYSVSREKKESFPLTVTSAQKNPTAFYLCASSLGATGGETQYFGPGTRLLVL.

DNA of the CDR3: TGTGCCATCAGTGAGTCACAGAACACCATATATTTT. This translates into CAISESQNTIYF. The rearrangement links TRBV10-3 to TRBJ1-3, with D hard to call. Germline values: CDR1 ENHRY, CDR2 SYGVKD. The CDR3 totals 12 residues. Deletions cut 0 bases from V and 7 bases from J, with 4 bases between.

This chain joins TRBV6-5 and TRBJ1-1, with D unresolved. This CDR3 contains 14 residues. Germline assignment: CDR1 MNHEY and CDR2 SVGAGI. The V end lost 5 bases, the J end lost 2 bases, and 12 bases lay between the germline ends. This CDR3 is CASSTSRGNTEAFF. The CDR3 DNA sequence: TGTGCCAGCAGTACCTCTAGAGGAAACACTGAAGCTTTCTTT.

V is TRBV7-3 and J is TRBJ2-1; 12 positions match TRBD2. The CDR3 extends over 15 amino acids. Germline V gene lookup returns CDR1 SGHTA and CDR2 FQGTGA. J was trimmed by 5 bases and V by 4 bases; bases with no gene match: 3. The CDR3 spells CASSSTSGRHNEQFF. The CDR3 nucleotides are TGTGCCAGCAGCTCGACTAGCGGGAGACACAATGAGCAGTTCTTC.